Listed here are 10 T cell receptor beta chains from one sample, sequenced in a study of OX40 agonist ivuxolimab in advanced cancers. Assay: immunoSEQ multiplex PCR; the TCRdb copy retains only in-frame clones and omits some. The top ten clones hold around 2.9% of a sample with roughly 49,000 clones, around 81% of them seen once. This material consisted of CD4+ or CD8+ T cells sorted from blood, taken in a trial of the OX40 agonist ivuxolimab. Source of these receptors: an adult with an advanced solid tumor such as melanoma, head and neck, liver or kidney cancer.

The CDR3 region is CASGVNTEAFF. The CDR3 DNA is TGTGCTAGTGGCGTGAACACTGAAGCTTTCTTT. The rearrangement joins TRBV12-5 to TRBJ1-1; D is unclear. Germline CDR1 is LGHNT and CDR2 is FRNRAP. The CDR3 loop spans 11 amino acids. V was trimmed by 6 bases and J by 0 bases, leaving 2 bases between them.

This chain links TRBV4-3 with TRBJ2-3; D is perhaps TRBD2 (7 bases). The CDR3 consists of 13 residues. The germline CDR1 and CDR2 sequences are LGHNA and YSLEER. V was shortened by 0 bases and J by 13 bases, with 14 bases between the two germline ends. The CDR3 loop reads CASSQDRGGGEYF. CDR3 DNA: TGCGCCAGCAGCCAAGATAGGGGAGGGGGGGAGTATTTT.

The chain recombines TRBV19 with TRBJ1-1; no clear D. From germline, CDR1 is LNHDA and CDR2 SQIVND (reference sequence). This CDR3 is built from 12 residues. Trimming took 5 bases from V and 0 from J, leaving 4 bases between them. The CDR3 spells CASSQLNTEAFF. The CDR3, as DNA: TGTGCCAGTAGTCAGTTGAACACTGAAGCTTTCTTT.

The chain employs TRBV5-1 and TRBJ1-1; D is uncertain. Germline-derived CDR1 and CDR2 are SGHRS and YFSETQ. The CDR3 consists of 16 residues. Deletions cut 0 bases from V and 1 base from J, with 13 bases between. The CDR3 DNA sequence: TGCGCCAGCAGCTTGGAACTAGGGCGCGGGAACACTGAAGCTTTCTTT. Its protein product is CASSLELGRGNTEAFF.

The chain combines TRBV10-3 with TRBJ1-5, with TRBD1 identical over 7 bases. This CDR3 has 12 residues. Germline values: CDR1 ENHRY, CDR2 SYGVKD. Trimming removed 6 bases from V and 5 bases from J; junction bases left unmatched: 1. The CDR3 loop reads CAISTGDQPQHF. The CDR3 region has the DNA TGTGCCATCAGCACAGGGGATCAGCCCCAGCATTTT.

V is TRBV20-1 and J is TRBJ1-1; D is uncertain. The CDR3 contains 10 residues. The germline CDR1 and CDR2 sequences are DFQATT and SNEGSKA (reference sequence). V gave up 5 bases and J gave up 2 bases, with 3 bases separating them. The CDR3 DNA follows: TGCAGTGCTGGAAACACTGAAGCTTTCTTT. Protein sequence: CSAGNTEAFF.

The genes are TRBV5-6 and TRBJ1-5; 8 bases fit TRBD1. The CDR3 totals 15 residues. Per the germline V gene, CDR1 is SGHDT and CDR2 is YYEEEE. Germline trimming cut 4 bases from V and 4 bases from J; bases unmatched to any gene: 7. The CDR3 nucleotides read TGTGCCAGCAGCCGGACAGGGCTCGGGAATCAGCCCCAGCATTTT. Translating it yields CASSRTGLGNQPQHF.

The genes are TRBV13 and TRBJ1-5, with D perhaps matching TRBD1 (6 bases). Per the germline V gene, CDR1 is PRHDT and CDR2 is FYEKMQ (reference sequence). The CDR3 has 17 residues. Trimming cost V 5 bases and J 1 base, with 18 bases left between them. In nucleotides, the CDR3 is TGTGCCAGCAGCCCCGGGGGCAGGGGTTTGAGCAATCAGCCCCAGCATTTT. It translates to CASSPGGRGLSNQPQHF.

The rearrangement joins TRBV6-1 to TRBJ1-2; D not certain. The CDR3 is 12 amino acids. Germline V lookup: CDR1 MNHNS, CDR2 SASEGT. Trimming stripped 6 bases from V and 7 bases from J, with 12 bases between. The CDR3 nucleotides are TGTGCCAGCAGCCTTAGAGGCGCTGGCTACACCTTC. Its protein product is CASSLRGAGYTF.

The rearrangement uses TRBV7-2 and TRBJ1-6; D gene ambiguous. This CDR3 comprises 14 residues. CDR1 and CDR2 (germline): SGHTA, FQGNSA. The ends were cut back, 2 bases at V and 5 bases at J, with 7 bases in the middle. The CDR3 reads CASSLNQDNSPLHF. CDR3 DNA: TGTGCCAGCAGCTTAAACCAGGATAATTCACCCCTCCACTTT.